This TCR beta chain was documented in a study of cytomegalovirus exposure and HLA in healthy donors. About this clone itself: Its antigen is as yet unknown.

Primers: 60 Vbeta forward and 13 Jbeta reverse. Sequencing was performed with immunoSEQ multiplex PCR; in TCRdb, only in-frame clones are kept and a portion is missing. The data contain roughly 100,000 clones, about 71% of them singletons. Study observations and caveats: When analyzed later, a missense DCLRE1C variant was found to be linked to TCR beta V- and J-gene trimming. Donors were assumed by presence/absence analyses to have roughly uniform sequencing depth. CMV serostatus was the sole immune exposure data available.

The material sequenced was PBMCs. This receptor was taken from a boy younger than 18 in good health and CMV-seronegative.

The CDR3 sequence is CASSRMVGGMDQPQHF. For the CDR3, the DNA is TGTGCCAGCAGCCGGATGGTAGGGGGTATGGATCAGCCCCAGCATTTT. The chain employs TRBV13 and TRBJ1-5; D is possibly TRBD1 (6 bases). Germline CDR1 and CDR2: PRHDT and FYEKMQ (reference sequence). The CDR3 is 16 residues long. Trimming took off 5 bases at V and 5 bases at J, with 19 bases between the two ends. The full variable domain, with the rest looked up from reference TRBV13 and TRBJ1-5, is AAGVIQSPRHLIKEKRETATLKCYPIPRHDTVYWYQQGPGQDPQFLISFYEKMQSDKGSIPDRFSAQQFSDYHSELNMSSLELGDSALYFCASSRMVGGMDQPQHFGDGTRLSIL.